These 6 T cell receptor beta chains came from one sample sequenced in a study of cytomegalovirus exposure and HLA in healthy donors. PCR was performed using 60 Vbeta and 13 Jbeta primers. Sequencing used immunoSEQ multiplex PCR; TCRdb keeps in-frame clones, though not all of them. The sample contains some 60,000 clones, 65% to 90% of which appear only once. The sample was PBMCs. These receptor sequences come from a human donor in good health.

The V call is TRBV28, the J call TRBJ1-3; TRBD1 matches at 7 bases. The CDR3 runs to 15 residues. The germline V gene has CDR1 MDHEN and CDR2 SYDVKM. Trimming removed 5 bases from V and 2 bases from J; junction bases left unmatched: 6. The DNA for the CDR3 is TGTGCCAGCAGTGCTATGGGACAGCCTGGAAACACCATATATTTT. This sequence encodes CASSAMGQPGNTIYF.

This chain joins TRBV28 and TRBJ2-3, with D possibly being TRBD2 (6 bases). This CDR3 spans 14 amino acids. The germline V and J ends were trimmed by 8 bases and 2 bases, with 14 bases remaining between them. Germline V gene lookup returns CDR1 MDHEN and CDR2 SYDVKM. CDR3 loop: CASRIGGTTDTQYF. In DNA form, the CDR3 reads TGTGCCAGCCGTATTGGCGGGACCACAGATACGCAGTATTTT.

The rearrangement links TRBV5-4 to TRBJ2-1; a possible D gene is TRBD2 (6 bases). The CDR3 is 13 amino acids. The V end was cut by 4 bases, the J end by 15 bases, with 20 bases between. CDR1 and CDR2 from the germline V gene are SGHNT and YYREEE (reference sequence). The CDR3 here is CASSADRTRAGFF. The DNA of the CDR3 is TGTGCCAGCAGCGCTGACCGAACTCGAGCGGGGTTCTTC.

The chain uses TRBV5-1 and TRBJ2-5, with 9 bases matching TRBD2. CDR1 is SGHRS and CDR2 is YFSETQ in the germline V gene. After removal of 0 bases from V and 8 bases from J, the junction contained 5 bases not matched to a gene. The length of the CDR3 is 14 residues. CDR3: CASSLAPSGATQYF. The CDR3 DNA sequence: TGCGCCAGCAGCTTGGCGCCTAGCGGGGCTACCCAGTACTTC.

As to this clone: The junction does not match germline at one end; this may be a read error. The chain is built from TRBV7-9 and TRBJ2-7, with 8 bases fitting TRBD2. Germline V gene data show CDR1 as SEHNR and CDR2 as FQNEAQ (reference sequence). The CDR3 spans 14 residues. CDR3 amino acids: CSSSPPSGGHEQYF. The CDR3 coding sequence is TGTTCCAGCAGCCCCCCGAGCGGGGGTCACGAGCAGTACTTC.

The chain uses TRBV4-2 and TRBJ2-7; no firm D call. Per the germline V gene, CDR1 is LGHNA and CDR2 is YNFKEQ. Deletions cut 0 bases from V and 7 bases from J, with 10 bases between. This CDR3 is built from 13 residues. CDR3 in amino acids: CASSQDRHREQYF. The CDR3 DNA is TGTGCCAGCAGCCAAGACAGACACCGAGAGCAGTACTTC.